This T cell receptor beta chain was recovered during a study of sequential checkpoint blockade in melanoma. Study-wide context: Randomization was 1:1 between first-line nivolumab→ipilimumab and ipilimumab→nivolumab.

Treatment: randomized to nivolumab then ipilimumab (arm A) or the reverse (arm B). DNA-damaging chemotherapy had not been given to any patient beforehand. Live CD3+CD8+ CD19− CD56− cells were sorted from PBMCs. Data came from immunoSEQ multiplex PCR; TCRdb stores just in-frame clones and leaves some out. The data hold 15,000 to 20,000 clones, with roughly two thirds observed a single time. Germline-derived CDR1 and CDR2 are WSHSY and SAAADI. The CDR3 covers 17 residues. V lost 6 bases and J lost 1, with 20 bases in between. The receptor was derived from a human donor with melanoma. The specimen comprised CD8+ T cells sorted from blood (inferred from file names), sampled from a patient given nivolumab and ipilimumab in sequence. The chain uses TRBV10-2 and TRBJ2-3; possibly TRBD2 for D (6 bases). CDR3 in amino acids: CASRLNTDYGGTDTQYF. The CDR3 nucleotides are TGCGCCAGCAGACTTAATACGGACTACGGGGGCACAGATACGCAGTATTTT.